The clone carrying this TCR beta chain came up a few times. As yet, its antigen is unknown. This record belongs to a study of blood T cells in healthy people across ages. Germline loops: CDR1 SGHTA, CDR2 FQGNSA. V shed 6 bases, J shed 0 bases, and the junction held 6 bases outside the gene matches. The CDR3 has 15 amino acids. Study conclusions and caveats: Naive T cell percentage by flow cytometry tracked strongly with beta diversity. Unsorted PBMCs ruled out conclusive naive versus antigen-experienced comparison.

A sample-barcoded 5' primer and a J-beta primer mix were used in a second PCR of about 7 to 11 cycles. A template-switch adaptor with 12 random nucleotides tagged each cDNA molecule. Each CDR3 protein gets one entry after TCRdb re-called the 5' RACE reads with MiXCR. The sample has 450,000 to 700,000 distinct CDR3 sequences, 25% to 30% seen once; the top ten hold about 18%. The chain employs TRBV7-2 and TRBJ2-3; 7 bases map to TRBD1. The clonotype comes from a woman aged 65 to 85 in good health. The sample comprised blood. CDR3 DNA sequence: TGTGCCAGCAGTTACACAGGGGATAGCACAGATACGCAGTATTTT. Its protein is CASSYTGDSTDTQYF.